These 12 T cell receptor beta chains were all obtained from the same sample, sequenced in a study of T cell responses to AZD1222 COVID-19 vaccine. Repertoires were generated with immunoSEQ multiplex PCR, while TCRdb's copy carries only in-frame clones and drops some. The data contain more than 85,000 clones, around 86% of them singletons. The sequencing here drew on peripheral blood, taken on day 0 of AZD1222 vaccination. Receptors were obtained from an adult in good health.

This clone was seen once. The chain links TRBV29-1 to TRBJ1-4; D possibly corresponds to TRBD1 (5 bases). V was shortened by 5 bases and J by 10 bases, with 14 bases between the two germline ends. Germline-derived CDR1 and CDR2 are SQVTM and ANQGSEA. There are 12 residues in the CDR3. The CDR3, as DNA: TGCAGCGTTCCGGGGCGGTTTGGAAAACTGTTTTTT. Amino acid sequence: CSVPGRFGKLFF.

The chain is built from TRBV15 and TRBJ2-5; 8 bases map to TRBD2. This CDR3 region has 14 residues. Looked up from germline, CDR1 is LNHNV and CDR2 is YYDKDF (reference sequence). V dropped 1 base and J dropped 2; count of bases not matched to a gene: 0. DNA for the CDR3: TGTGCCACCAGCAGAGTAGCGGGACAAGAGACCCAGTACTTC. Translating gives CATSRVAGQETQYF.

The gene calls are TRBV28 and TRBJ2-7, with 10 bases fitting TRBD1. The CDR3 is 14 residues long. From germline, CDR1 is MDHEN and CDR2 SYDVKM. The V and J ends lost 6 bases and 2 bases, in that order; junction bases with no gene match: 4. Here the CDR3 DNA reads TGTGCCAGCAGGCTAGGACAGGGGGCCTACGAGCAGTACTTC. Its translation: CASRLGQGAYEQYF.

The chain carries TRBV3-1 (or the pseudogene TRBV3-2) and TRBJ2-7; the D gene could be TRBD1 or TRBD2 (5 bases each). This CDR3 has 15 amino acids. Trimming removed 0 bases at V and 2 bases at J, with 11 bases between. Germline CDR1 and CDR2: LGHDT and YNNKEL (reference sequence). The CDR3 loop reads CASSQDFGGAYEQYF. CDR3 coding DNA: TGTGCCAGCAGCCAAGATTTTGGGGGAGCCTACGAGCAGTACTTC.

The gene calls are TRBV5-1 and TRBJ1-1, with unresolved D. Germline CDR1 is SGHRS and CDR2 is YFSETQ. The CDR3 extends over 14 amino acids. The V end was cut by 1 base, the J end by 0 bases, with 7 bases between. The CDR3: CASSLLGLNTEAFF. Here the CDR3 DNA reads TGCGCCAGCAGCTTGTTAGGGTTGAACACTGAAGCTTTCTTT.

The chain couples TRBV28 to TRBJ1-6, with D tentatively TRBD1 (6 bases). CDR3 size: 15 residues. Looked up from germline, CDR1 is MDHEN and CDR2 is SYDVKM. Trimming took 5 bases from V and 10 from J, leaving 18 bases between them. CDR3 nucleotides: TGTGCCAGCAGTGCTACAGGGATCGAGCGCTCACCCCTCCACTTT. Translating gives CASSATGIERSPLHF.

This sequence joins TRBV9 and TRBJ2-7; D ambiguous. V was clipped by 0 bases and J by 2 bases, with 6 bases between them. The CDR3 is 13 residues long. Germline CDR1 and CDR2: SGDLS and YYNGEE. In nucleotides, the CDR3 is TGTGCCAGCAGCGTAGCGAGGCCCTACGAGCAGTACTTC. The encoded protein is CASSVARPYEQYF. The full variable domain, completed using reference TRBV9 and TRBJ2-7, is DSGVTQTPKHLITATGQRVTLRCSPRSGDLSVYWYQQSLDQGLQFLIQYYNGEERAKGNILERFSAQQFPDLHSELNLSSLELGDSALYFCASSVARPYEQYFGPGTRLTVT.

The V gene is TRBV28, the J gene TRBJ1-5; D not certain. Germline V gives CDR1 MDHEN, CDR2 SYDVKM. The ends were cut back, 4 bases at V and 2 bases at J, with 15 bases in the middle. This CDR3 contains 16 residues. CDR3 in DNA: TGTGCCAGCAGTTCCCCTTGGAGTCTTGGCAATCAGCCCCAGCATTTT. Translation: CASSSPWSLGNQPQHF.

The CDR3 protein is CASSQRSPPYTGELFF. CDR3 in DNA: TGCGCCAGCAGCCAAAGGTCCCCGCCCTACACCGGGGAGCTGTTTTTT. The chain recombines TRBV4-3 with TRBJ2-2, with D uncertain. Trimming took 2 bases from V and 3 from J, leaving 13 bases between them. Per germline, CDR1 LGHNA and CDR2 YSLEER. The CDR3 sequence is 16 residues long.

The J gene is TRBJ1-1, the V gene TRBV11-2; D might be TRBD1 (5 bases). Germline values: CDR1 SGHAT, CDR2 FQNNGV. The length of the CDR3 is 15 residues. V lost 1 base and J lost 0, with 9 bases in between. CDR3 nucleotide sequence: TGTGCCAGCAGCTTAGTGGGGGGAATGAACACTGAAGCTTTCTTT. It codes for CASSLVGGMNTEAFF.

CDR3 region: CASSDTLGLAGPTDTQYF. Here the CDR3 DNA reads TGTGCCAGCAGTGACACCCTAGGACTAGCGGGCCCTACAGATACGCAGTATTTT. V is TRBV6-4 and J is TRBJ2-3; 11 bases line up with TRBD2. V trimming: 2 bases; J trimming: 3 bases; junction bases outside the gene matches: 10. This CDR3 has 18 residues. Germline V CDR1 and CDR2: MRHNA, SNTAGT.

The genes are TRBV18 and TRBJ2-1; 10 bases fit TRBD2. The CDR3 spans 16 residues. V lost 3 bases to trimming and J lost 6 bases; unmatched junction nucleotides: 8. Germline loops: CDR1 KGHSH, CDR2 LQKENI. CDR3 sequence (DNA): TGTGCCAGCTCACCCTGGGCGAGCGGGAGGGGCAATGAGCAGTTCTTC. It codes for CASSPWASGRGNEQFF.